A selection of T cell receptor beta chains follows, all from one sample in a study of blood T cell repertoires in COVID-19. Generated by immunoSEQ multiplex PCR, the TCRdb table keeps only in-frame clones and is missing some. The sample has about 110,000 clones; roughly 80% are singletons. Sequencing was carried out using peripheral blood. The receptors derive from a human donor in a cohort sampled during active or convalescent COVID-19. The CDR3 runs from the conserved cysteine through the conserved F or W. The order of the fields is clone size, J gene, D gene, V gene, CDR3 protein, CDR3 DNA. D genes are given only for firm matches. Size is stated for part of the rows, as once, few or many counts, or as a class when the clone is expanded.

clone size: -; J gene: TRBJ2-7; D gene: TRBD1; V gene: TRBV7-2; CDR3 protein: CASSSRTGTFYEQYF; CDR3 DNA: TGTGCCAGCAGCTCCAGGACAGGGACATTCTACGAGCAGTACTTC
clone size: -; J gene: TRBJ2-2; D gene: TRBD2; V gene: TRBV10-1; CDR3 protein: CAKRGPNTGELFF; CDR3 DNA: TGCGCCAAGCGGGGACCGAACACCGGGGAGCTGTTTTTT
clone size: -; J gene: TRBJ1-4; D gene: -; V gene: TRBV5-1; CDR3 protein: CASSPPDARGKLFF; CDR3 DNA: TGCGCCAGCAGCCCCCCGGACGCGCGGGGAAAACTGTTTTTT
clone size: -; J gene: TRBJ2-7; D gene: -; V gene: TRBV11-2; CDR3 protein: CASSEMTGEGEQYF; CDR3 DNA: TGTGCCAGCAGCGAAATGACAGGGGAGGGCGAGCAGTACTTC
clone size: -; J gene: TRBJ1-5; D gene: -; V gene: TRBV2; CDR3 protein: CATGGSNQPQHF; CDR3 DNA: TGTGCCACCGGGGGTAGCAATCAGCCCCAGCATTTT
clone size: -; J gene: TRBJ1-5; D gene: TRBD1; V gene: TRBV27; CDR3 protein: CASRLQGVGVGNQPQHF; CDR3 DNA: TGTGCCAGCAGACTACAGGGGGTAGGTGTGGGCAATCAGCCCCAGCATTTT
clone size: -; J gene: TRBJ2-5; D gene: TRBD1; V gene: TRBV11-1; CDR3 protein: CASSRPDRVETQYF; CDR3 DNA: TGTGCCAGCAGCCGTCCCGACAGGGTAGAGACCCAGTACTTC
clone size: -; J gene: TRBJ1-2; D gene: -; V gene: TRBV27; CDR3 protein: CASSLGPRGVRGYTF; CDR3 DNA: TGTGCCAGCAGTTTAGGCCCTCGGGGGGTTCGGGGCTACACCTTC
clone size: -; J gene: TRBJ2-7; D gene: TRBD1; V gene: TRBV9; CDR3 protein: CASSSSEDRDHEQYF; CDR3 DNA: TGTGCCAGCAGCTCCTCAGAGGACAGGGACCACGAGCAGTACTTC
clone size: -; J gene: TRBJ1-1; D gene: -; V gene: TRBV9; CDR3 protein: CASSAIQNTEAFF; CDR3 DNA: TGTGCCAGCAGCGCAATACAGAACACTGAAGCTTTCTTT
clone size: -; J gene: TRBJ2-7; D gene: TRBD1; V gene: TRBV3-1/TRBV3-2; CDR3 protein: CASSRTGGYEQYF; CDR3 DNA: TGTGCCAGCAGCCGGACAGGGGGCTACGAGCAGTACTTC
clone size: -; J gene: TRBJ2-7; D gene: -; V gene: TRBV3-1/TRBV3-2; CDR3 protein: CASSQSRSGGAYEQYF; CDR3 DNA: TGTGCCAGCAGCCAATCCCGATCCGGAGGGGCTTACGAGCAGTACTTC
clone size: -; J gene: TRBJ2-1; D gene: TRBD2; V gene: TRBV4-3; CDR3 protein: CASSHPTSGGRNEQFF; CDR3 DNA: TGCGCCAGCAGCCACCCGACTAGCGGGGGAAGAAATGAGCAGTTCTTC
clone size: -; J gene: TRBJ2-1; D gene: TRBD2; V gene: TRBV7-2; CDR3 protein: CASSLVAGVKASYNEQFF; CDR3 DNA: TGTGCCAGCAGCTTAGTAGCGGGAGTTAAGGCCTCCTACAATGAGCAGTTCTTC
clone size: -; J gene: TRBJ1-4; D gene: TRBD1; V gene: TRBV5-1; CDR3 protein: CASSSGQGNEKLFF; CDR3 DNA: TGCGCCAGCAGCTCGGGACAGGGAAATGAAAAACTGTTTTTT
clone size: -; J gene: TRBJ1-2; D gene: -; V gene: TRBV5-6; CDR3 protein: CASSGGQFLPYGYTF; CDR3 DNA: TGTGCCAGCAGCGGAGGACAGTTTTTACCCTATGGCTACACCTTC
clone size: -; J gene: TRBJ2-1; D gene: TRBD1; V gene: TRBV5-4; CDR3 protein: CASSYPGTGVDEQFF; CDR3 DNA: TGTGCCAGCAGCTACCCCGGGACAGGTGTCGATGAGCAGTTCTTC
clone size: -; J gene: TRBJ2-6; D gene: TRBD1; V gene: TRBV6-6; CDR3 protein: CASIRTGFVSGANVLTF; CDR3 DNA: TGTGCCAGCATTCGGACAGGTTTTGTTTCTGGGGCCAACGTCCTGACTTTC
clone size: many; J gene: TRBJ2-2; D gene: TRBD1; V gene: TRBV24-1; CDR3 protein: CATSDFVRRDGQGRLNTGELFF; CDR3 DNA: TGTGCCACCAGTGATTTTGTGAGGAGAGACGGACAGGGGCGTTTGAACACCGGGGAGCTGTTTTTT
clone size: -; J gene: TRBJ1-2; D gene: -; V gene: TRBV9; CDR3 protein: CASGSYGYTF; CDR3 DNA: TGTGCCAGCGGCTCCTATGGCTACACCTTC
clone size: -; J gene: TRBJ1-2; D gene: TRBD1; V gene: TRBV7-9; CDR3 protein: CASSLANQDRGHGYTF; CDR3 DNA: TGTGCCAGCAGCTTAGCGAATCAGGACAGGGGACATGGCTACACCTTC
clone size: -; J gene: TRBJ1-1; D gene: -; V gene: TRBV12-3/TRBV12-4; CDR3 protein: CASSLVSAYGAFF; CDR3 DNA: TGTGCCAGCAGTTTAGTCTCTGCGTACGGTGCTTTCTTT
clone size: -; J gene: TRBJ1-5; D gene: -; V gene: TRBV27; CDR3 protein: CASSLLFGQPQHF; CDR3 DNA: TGTGCCAGCAGCCTACTGTTTGGTCAGCCCCAGCATTTT
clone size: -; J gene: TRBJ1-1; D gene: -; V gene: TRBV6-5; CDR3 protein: CASSLQGVNTEAFF; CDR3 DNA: TGTGCCAGCAGTCTACAGGGAGTTAACACTGAAGCTTTCTTT
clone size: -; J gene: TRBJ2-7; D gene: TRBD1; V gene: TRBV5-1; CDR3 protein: CASSFPRTGPFSYEQYF; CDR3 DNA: TGCGCCAGCAGCTTCCCCAGGACAGGGCCCTTCTCCTACGAGCAGTACTTC
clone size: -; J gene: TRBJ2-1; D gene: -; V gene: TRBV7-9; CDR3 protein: CASSLDWVEQFF; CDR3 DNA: TGTGCCAGCAGCCTGGACTGGGTTGAGCAGTTCTTC
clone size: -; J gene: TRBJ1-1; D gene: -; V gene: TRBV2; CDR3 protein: CASNVAQHTEAFF; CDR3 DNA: TGTGCCAGCAATGTGGCACAGCACACTGAAGCTTTCTTT
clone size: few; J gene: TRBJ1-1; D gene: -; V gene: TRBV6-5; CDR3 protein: CASETGTEAFF; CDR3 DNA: TGTGCCAGCGAGACGGGGACTGAAGCTTTCTTT